The text below deals with one T cell receptor (beta chain). CDR3 length: 16 residues. J gave up 2 bases and V 1 base, and 6 bases lay outside the gene matches. Germline V CDR1 and CDR2: SGHVS, FQNEAQ. The sample is drawn from a study of T-cell memory formation after mild COVID-19. TCRdb reprocessed the 5' RACE reads via MiXCR and lists one record per CDR3 protein. The data contain roughly 380,000 distinct CDR3 sequences, 25% to 30% of them singletons. This TCR derives from an adult woman who had mild COVID-19 (a few samples of this study predate the infection). Cell type and time point are not known. The chain is built from TRBV7-8 and TRBJ2-3; TRBD2 matches at 7 bases. The sequenced material came from PBMCs or a T cell subset sorted from them (not recorded which). CDR3 amino acids: CASSLERTRNTDTQYF. In nucleotides, the CDR3 is TGTGCCAGCAGCTTAGAAAGGACTAGAAACACAGATACGCAGTATTTT.